These 4 T cell receptor beta chains were sequenced from one sample in a study of T cell changes during pregnancy in multiple sclerosis. The method was immunoSEQ multiplex PCR; TCRdb's version includes in-frame clones alone and lacks a portion of them. This sample has about 93,000 clones; about 92% occur once, and the top ten carry 2% to 2.5%. Specimen: peripheral blood, collected after pregnancy. Every receptor here comes from a female donor with multiple sclerosis, enrolled in a pregnancy study.

This rearrangement joins TRBV4-3 to TRBJ1-6; 7 nucleotides align to TRBD1. There are 15 residues in the CDR3. Losses at the gene ends were 3 bases for V and 8 bases for J; bases not matched to a gene: 7. Germline CDR1 LGHNA, CDR2 YSLEER. DNA for the CDR3: TGCGCCAGCAGCCAGAGGCAGGGGGGAGATTCACCCCTCCACTTT. Amino acid sequence: CASSQRQGGDSPLHF.

Here the CDR3 DNA reads TGTGCCAGCAGCTCACCCGGGGACTTTGAGCAGTACTTC. This sequence encodes CASSSPGDFEQYF. The chain uses TRBV13 and TRBJ2-7; D may be TRBD2 (6 bases). The germline V gene has CDR1 PRHDT and CDR2 FYEKMQ (reference sequence). Deletions cut 4 bases from V and 7 bases from J, with 14 bases between. This CDR3 region has 13 residues.

V usage is TRBV9 and J usage is TRBJ1-3; D uncertain. Germline assignment: CDR1 SGDLS and CDR2 YYNGEE. Deletions cut 3 bases from V and 4 bases from J, with 8 bases between. The CDR3 spans 13 residues. As DNA, the CDR3 is TGTGCCAGCAGCGGTTTATCCGGAAACACCATATATTTT. Protein sequence: CASSGLSGNTIYF.

The rearrangement joins TRBV6-6 to TRBJ2-3; D might be TRBD2 (5 bases). CDR1 is MNHNY, CDR2 SVGAGI, per germline (reference sequence). Trimming pared 1 base from V and 6 bases from J, leaving 8 bases between. The length of the CDR3 is 13 residues. CDR3 coding DNA: TGTGCCAGCAGTTACTGGACTCTGGATACGCAGTATTTT. The encoded protein is CASSYWTLDTQYF.